Listed below are T cell receptor beta chains from one sample, sequenced in a study of shared clonotypes between healthy human individuals. Some clones are missing from TCRdb's copy, which holds only in-frame ones; the method was immunoSEQ multiplex PCR. There are a few hundred thousand clones in the sample; roughly 72% occur only once, and approximately 12% lies in the top ten. The sequencing sample was made of PBMCs. These receptors all come from a woman in her 40s in good health. Some clones in this sample may be carry-over from other donors' samples. The CDR3 runs from the conserved cysteine through the conserved F or W. D genes are given only for firm matches. Clone size, where shown, is once, few, many, or a class for clones that have expanded.

J: TRBJ1-4
D: TRBD1
size: -
V: TRBV4-1
CDR3: CASRAIGQGNEKLFF
DNA: TGCGCCAGCAGGGCAATAGGACAGGGAAATGAAAAACTGTTTTTT

J: TRBJ1-2
D: -
size: -
V: TRBV10-3
CDR3: CAISETITNGYTF
DNA: TGTGCCATCAGCGAGACGATTACCAATGGCTACACCTTC

J: TRBJ2-1
D: -
size: -
V: TRBV1
CDR3: CTSAQSRSSPGGDEQFF
DNA: TGCACCAGCGCCCAGAGTAGATCTTCCCCCGGGGGCGATGAGCAGTTCTTC

J: TRBJ2-1
D: TRBD2
size: -
V: TRBV19
CDR3: CASTRTSGNEQFF
DNA: TGTGCCAGTACCAGGACTAGCGGCAATGAGCAGTTCTTC

J: TRBJ1-4
D: -
size: -
V: TRBV7-9
CDR3: CASSLGGSRALEKLFF
DNA: TGTGCCAGCAGCTTAGGAGGATCTCGGGCGCTGGAAAAACTGTTTTTT

J: TRBJ2-2
D: -
size: -
V: TRBV27
CDR3: CASSFGGANTGELFF
DNA: TGTGCCAGCAGTTTTGGGGGAGCGAACACCGGGGAGCTGTTTTTT

J: TRBJ1-1
D: -
size: -
V: TRBV19
CDR3: CASSTFGYTEAFF
DNA: TGTGCCAGTAGTACCTTCGGGTACACTGAAGCTTTCTTT

J: TRBJ2-3
D: -
size: -
V: TRBV7-6
CDR3: CASSLTGGRDTQYF
DNA: TGTGCCAGCAGCCTAACCGGGGGCCGGGATACGCAGTATTTT

J: TRBJ2-5
D: -
size: once
V: TRBV4-1
CDR3: CASSTRGGETQYF
DNA: TGCGCCAGCAGCACAAGGGGTGGGGAGACCCAGTACTTC

J: TRBJ2-7
D: TRBD1
size: -
V: TRBV18
CDR3: CASSPGQGTSYEQYF
DNA: TGTGCCAGCTCACCAGGACAGGGAACCTCCTACGAGCAGTACTTC

J: TRBJ2-7
D: TRBD2
size: -
V: TRBV10-3
CDR3: CAISASRLAGDYEQYF
DNA: TGTGCCATCAGCGCAAGTCGACTAGCGGGAGACTACGAGCAGTACTTC

J: TRBJ2-1
D: TRBD2
size: -
V: TRBV5-8
CDR3: CASSLILGGRADNEQFF
DNA: TGTGCCAGCAGCTTGATATTGGGGGGGAGAGCGGACAATGAGCAGTTCTTC

J: TRBJ1-1
D: -
size: once
V: TRBV11-1
CDR3: CASSLGVLPNTEAFF
DNA: TGTGCCAGCAGCTTAGGGGTTCTTCCGAACACTGAAGCTTTCTTT

J: TRBJ2-5
D: TRBD2
size: -
V: TRBV7-9
CDR3: CASSRRTSGEYQETQYF
DNA: TGTGCCAGCAGCCGAAGGACTAGCGGGGAGTACCAAGAGACCCAGTACTTC

J: TRBJ1-4
D: TRBD1
size: -
V: TRBV7-2
CDR3: CASSPRTGGAEKLFF
DNA: TGTGCCAGCAGCCCCCGGACAGGGGGAGCTGAAAAACTGTTTTTT

J: TRBJ1-1
D: -
size: -
V: TRBV28
CDR3: CASTPPGRITEAFF
DNA: TGTGCCAGCACCCCCCCCGGAAGGATCACTGAAGCTTTCTTT

J: TRBJ2-6
D: -
size: -
V: TRBV9
CDR3: CASSVVGGSGANVLTF
DNA: TGTGCCAGCAGCGTAGTAGGAGGGTCTGGGGCCAACGTCCTGACTTTC

J: TRBJ2-1
D: TRBD2
size: -
V: TRBV9
CDR3: CASSEGGGLAGYDEQFF
DNA: TGTGCCAGCAGCGAAGGAGGGGGACTAGCGGGATACGATGAGCAGTTCTTC

J: TRBJ1-4
D: -
size: -
V: TRBV9
CDR3: CASSVGGGLGNEKLFF
DNA: TGTGCCAGCAGCGTAGGTGGGGGGCTCGGTAATGAAAAACTGTTTTTT

J: TRBJ2-7
D: TRBD1
size: -
V: TRBV5-1
CDR3: CASSPPGQGIGEQYF
DNA: TGCGCCAGCAGCCCTCCGGGACAGGGGATTGGCGAGCAGTACTTC

J: TRBJ2-5
D: TRBD2
size: few
V: TRBV5-8
CDR3: CASHGGSRETQYF
DNA: TGTGCCAGCCACGGGGGGTCGCGGGAGACCCAGTACTTC

J: TRBJ2-1
D: -
size: -
V: TRBV9
CDR3: CASSSGGSYNEQFF
DNA: TGTGCCAGCAGCTCGGGTGGCTCCTACAATGAGCAGTTCTTC

J: TRBJ2-7
D: -
size: -
V: TRBV7-8
CDR3: CASSLPGLSYEQYF
DNA: TGTGCCAGCAGCTTACCGGGCTTGTCCTACGAGCAGTACTTC

J: TRBJ1-2
D: -
size: -
V: TRBV29-1
CDR3: CSVDSLIPNYGYTF
DNA: TGCAGCGTTGACTCGCTGATACCCAACTATGGCTACACCTTC

J: TRBJ2-5
D: TRBD2
size: -
V: TRBV2
CDR3: CASKAGEGWGTQYF
DNA: TGTGCCAGTAAAGCGGGAGAGGGGTGGGGGACCCAGTACTTC

J: TRBJ1-4
D: -
size: -
V: TRBV10-2
CDR3: CATQVGHRATNEKLFF
DNA: TGCGCCACGCAAGTCGGACATCGTGCAACTAATGAAAAACTGTTTTTT

J: TRBJ2-7
D: TRBD1
size: few
V: TRBV7-2
CDR3: CASSRDRAGSYEQYF
DNA: TGTGCCAGCAGTCGAGACAGGGCCGGCTCCTACGAGCAGTACTTC